The T cell receptor beta chain described here comes from a study of human T cells and chemical hapten exposure. Time point specified: patch test 1, 2 weeks after DPC sensitization. Described treatment: therapeutic diphenylcyclopropenone sensitization with weekly scalp DPC. MiXCR was run by TCRdb on the RACE reads, yielding one entry per CDR3 protein. This repertoire shows 380,000 or so distinct CDR3 sequences, approximately 5.1% found once; its top ten account for around 2%. The CDR3 sequence is 13 residues long. Trimming cost V 7 bases and J 5 bases, with 12 bases left between them. Germline V gene lookup returns CDR1 MNHEY and CDR2 SVGEGT. This clonotype was detected ten times or more.

The receptor comes from a woman in her 50s with alopecia areata. Some clones in this sample may be carry-over from other donors' samples. The sequences come from whole blood, collected in connection with sensitization to the hapten diphenylcyclopropenone (DPC). This chain connects TRBV6-2 or TRBV6-3 to TRBJ2-1; TRBD2 might be the D (6 bases). CDR3 region: CASNGRDHNEQFF. The DNA for the CDR3 is TGTGCCAGCAACGGGCGGGATCACAATGAGCAGTTCTTC.